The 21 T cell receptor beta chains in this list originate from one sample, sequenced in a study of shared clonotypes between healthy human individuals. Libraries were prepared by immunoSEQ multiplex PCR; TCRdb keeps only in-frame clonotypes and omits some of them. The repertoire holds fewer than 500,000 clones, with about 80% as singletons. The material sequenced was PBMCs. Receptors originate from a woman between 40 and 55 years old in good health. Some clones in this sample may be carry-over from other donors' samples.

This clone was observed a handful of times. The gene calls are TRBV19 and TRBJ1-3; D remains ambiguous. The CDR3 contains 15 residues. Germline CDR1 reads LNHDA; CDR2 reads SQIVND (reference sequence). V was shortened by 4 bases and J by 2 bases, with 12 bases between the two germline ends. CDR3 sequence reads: CASSTSRSPGNTIYF. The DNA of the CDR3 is TGTGCCAGTAGTACCAGCCGGAGTCCTGGAAACACCATATATTTT.

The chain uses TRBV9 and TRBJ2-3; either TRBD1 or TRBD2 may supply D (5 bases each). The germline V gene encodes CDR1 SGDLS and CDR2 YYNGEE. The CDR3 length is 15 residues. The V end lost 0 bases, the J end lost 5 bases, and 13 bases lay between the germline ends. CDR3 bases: TGTGCCAGCAGCGTAGAGGGACCGAGGGGAGATACGCAGTATTTT. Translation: CASSVEGPRGDTQYF.

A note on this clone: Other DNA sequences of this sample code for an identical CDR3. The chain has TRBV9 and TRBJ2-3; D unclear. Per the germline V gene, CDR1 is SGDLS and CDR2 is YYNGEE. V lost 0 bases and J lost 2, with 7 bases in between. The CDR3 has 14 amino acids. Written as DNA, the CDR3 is TGTGCCAGCAGCGTAGGGCCCTCCACAGATACGCAGTATTTT. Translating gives CASSVGPSTDTQYF.

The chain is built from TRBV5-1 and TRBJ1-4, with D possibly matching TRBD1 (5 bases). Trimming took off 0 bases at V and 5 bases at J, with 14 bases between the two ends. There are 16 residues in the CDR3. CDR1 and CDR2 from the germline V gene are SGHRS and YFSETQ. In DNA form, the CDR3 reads TGCGCCAGCAGCTTGGGTGGGGCTTTTATCAATGAAAAACTGTTTTTT. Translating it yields CASSLGGAFINEKLFF.

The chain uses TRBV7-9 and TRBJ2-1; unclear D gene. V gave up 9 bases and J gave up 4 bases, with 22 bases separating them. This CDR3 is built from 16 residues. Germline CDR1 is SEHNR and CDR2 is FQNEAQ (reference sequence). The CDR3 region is CARLWKVMPPYNEQFF. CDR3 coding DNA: TGTGCCAGGCTGTGGAAGGTAATGCCCCCATACAATGAGCAGTTCTTC.

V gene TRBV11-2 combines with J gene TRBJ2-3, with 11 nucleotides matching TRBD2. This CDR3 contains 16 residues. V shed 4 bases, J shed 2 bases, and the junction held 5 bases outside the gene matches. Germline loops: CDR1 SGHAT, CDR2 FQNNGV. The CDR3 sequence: CASSSRLAGPTDTQYF. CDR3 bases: TGTGCCAGCAGCTCTCGACTAGCGGGACCCACAGATACGCAGTATTTT.

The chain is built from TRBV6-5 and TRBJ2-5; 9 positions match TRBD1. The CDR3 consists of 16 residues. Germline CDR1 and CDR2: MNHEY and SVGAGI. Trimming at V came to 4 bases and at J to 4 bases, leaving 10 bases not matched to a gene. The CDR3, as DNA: TGTGCCAGCAGTTTCACTCCGGGGACAGGGCGAGAGACCCAGTACTTC. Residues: CASSFTPGTGRETQYF.

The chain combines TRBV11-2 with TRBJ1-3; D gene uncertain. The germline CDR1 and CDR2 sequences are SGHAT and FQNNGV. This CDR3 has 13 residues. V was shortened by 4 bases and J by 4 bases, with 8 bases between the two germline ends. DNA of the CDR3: TGTGCCAGCAGCTCAAACCCCGGAAACACCATATATTTT. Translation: CASSSNPGNTIYF. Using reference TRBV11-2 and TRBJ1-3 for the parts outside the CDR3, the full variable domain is EAGVAQSPRYKIIEKRQSVAFWCNPISGHATLYWYQQILGQGPKLLIQFQNNGVVDDSQLPKDRFSAERLKGVDSTLKIQPAKLEDSAVYLCASSSNPGNTIYFGEGSWLTVV.

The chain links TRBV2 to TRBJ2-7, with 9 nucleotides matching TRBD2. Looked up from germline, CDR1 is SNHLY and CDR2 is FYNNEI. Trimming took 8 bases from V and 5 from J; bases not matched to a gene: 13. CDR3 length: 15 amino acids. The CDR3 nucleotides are TGTGCCAGCTCAAACGGCGGGAGGGTAATGAACGAGCAGTACTTC. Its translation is CASSNGGRVMNEQYF.

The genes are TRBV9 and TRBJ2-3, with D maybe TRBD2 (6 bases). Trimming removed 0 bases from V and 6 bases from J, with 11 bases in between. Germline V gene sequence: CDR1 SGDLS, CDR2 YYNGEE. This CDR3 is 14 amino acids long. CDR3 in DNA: TGTGCCAGCAGCGTAGCCGGGAGCGGTGATACGCAGTATTTT. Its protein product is CASSVAGSGDTQYF.

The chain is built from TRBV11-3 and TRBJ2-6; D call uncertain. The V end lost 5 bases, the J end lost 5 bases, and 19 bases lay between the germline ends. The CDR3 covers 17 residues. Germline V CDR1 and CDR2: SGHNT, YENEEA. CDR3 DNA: TGTGCCAGCAGCCCAAATACTCGACAAAGTCGGGCCAACGTCCTGACTTTC. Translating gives CASSPNTRQSRANVLTF.

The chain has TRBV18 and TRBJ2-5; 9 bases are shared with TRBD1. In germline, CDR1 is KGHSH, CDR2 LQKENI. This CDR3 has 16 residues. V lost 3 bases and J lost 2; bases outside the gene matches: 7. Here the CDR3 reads CASSPGQGPSQETQYF. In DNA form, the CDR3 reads TGTGCCAGCTCACCGGGACAGGGCCCGTCACAAGAGACCCAGTACTTC.

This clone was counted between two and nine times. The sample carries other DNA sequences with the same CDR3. CDR3 bases: TGTGCCACCAGCAGAGGGCAGAATAATTCACCCCTCCACTTT. Its protein product is CATSRGQNNSPLHF. This chain links TRBV15 with TRBJ1-6; D not resolved. CDR1 and CDR2 from the germline V gene are LNHNV and YYDKDF (reference sequence). V lost 1 base and J lost 5, with 6 bases in between. This CDR3 is 14 amino acids long.

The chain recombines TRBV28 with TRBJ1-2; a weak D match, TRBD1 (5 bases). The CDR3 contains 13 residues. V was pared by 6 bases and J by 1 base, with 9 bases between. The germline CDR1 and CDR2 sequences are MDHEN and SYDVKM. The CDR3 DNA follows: TGTGCCAGCAGATTGGACAATAACTATGGCTACACCTTC. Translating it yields CASRLDNNYGYTF.

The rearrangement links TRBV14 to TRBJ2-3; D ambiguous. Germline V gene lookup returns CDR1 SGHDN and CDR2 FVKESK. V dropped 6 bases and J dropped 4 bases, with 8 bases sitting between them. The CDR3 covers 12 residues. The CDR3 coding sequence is TGTGCCAGCAGATCAGGACCAGATACGCAGTATTTT. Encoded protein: CASRSGPDTQYF. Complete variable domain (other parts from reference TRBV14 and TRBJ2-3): EAGVTQFPSHSVIEKGQTVTLRCDPISGHDNLYWYRRVMGKEIKFLLHFVKESKQDESGMPNNRFLAERTGGTYSTLKVQPAELEDSGVYFCASRSGPDTQYFGPGTRLTVL.

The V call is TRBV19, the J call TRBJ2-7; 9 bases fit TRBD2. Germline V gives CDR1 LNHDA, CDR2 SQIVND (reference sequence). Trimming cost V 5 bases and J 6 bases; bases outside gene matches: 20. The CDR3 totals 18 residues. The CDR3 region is CASSPRSGGSRKDIEQYF. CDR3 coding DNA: TGTGCCAGTAGTCCCAGGAGCGGGGGGTCGCGTAAGGATATCGAGCAGTACTTC. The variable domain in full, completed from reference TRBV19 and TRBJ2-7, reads DGGITQSPKYLFRKEGQNVTLSCEQNLNHDAMYWYRQDPGQGLRLIYYSQIVNDFQKGDIAEGYSVSREKKESFPLTVTSAQKNPTAFYLCASSPRSGGSRKDIEQYFGPGTRLTVT.

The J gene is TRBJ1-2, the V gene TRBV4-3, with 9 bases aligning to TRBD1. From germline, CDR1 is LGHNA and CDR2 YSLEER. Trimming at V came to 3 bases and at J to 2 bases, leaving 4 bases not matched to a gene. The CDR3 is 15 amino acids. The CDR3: CASSQTGTGNYGYTF. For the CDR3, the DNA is TGCGCCAGCAGCCAGACCGGGACAGGGAACTATGGCTACACCTTC.

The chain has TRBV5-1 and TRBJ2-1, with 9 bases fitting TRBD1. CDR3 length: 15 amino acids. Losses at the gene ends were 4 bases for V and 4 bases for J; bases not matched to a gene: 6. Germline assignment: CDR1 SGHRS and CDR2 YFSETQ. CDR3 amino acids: CASSPGDRDYNEQFF. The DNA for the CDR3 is TGCGCCAGCAGCCCCGGGGACAGGGATTACAATGAGCAGTTCTTC.

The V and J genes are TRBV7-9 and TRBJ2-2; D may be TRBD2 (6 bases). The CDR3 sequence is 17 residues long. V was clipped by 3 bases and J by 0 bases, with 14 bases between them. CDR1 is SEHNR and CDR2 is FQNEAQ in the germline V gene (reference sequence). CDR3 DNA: TGTGCCAGCAGCTTTTGGGTCGGGAGCGCGAACACCGGGGAGCTGTTTTTT. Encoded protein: CASSFWVGSANTGELFF.

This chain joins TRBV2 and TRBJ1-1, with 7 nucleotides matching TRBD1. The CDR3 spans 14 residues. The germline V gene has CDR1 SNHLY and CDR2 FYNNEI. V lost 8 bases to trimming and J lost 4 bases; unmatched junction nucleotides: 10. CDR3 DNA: TGTGCCAGCTCCATACAGGGGTTTGCCACTGAAGCTTTCTTT. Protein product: CASSIQGFATEAFF.

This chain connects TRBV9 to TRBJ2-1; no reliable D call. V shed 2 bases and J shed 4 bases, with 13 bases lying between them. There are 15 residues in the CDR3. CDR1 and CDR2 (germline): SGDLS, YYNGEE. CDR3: CASSVTQDPYNEQFF. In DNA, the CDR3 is TGTGCCAGCAGCGTTACTCAGGACCCTTACAATGAGCAGTTCTTC. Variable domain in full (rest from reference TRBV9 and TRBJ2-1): DSGVTQTPKHLITATGQRVTLRCSPRSGDLSVYWYQQSLDQGLQFLIQYYNGEERAKGNILERFSAQQFPDLHSELNLSSLELGDSALYFCASSVTQDPYNEQFFGPGTRLTVL.